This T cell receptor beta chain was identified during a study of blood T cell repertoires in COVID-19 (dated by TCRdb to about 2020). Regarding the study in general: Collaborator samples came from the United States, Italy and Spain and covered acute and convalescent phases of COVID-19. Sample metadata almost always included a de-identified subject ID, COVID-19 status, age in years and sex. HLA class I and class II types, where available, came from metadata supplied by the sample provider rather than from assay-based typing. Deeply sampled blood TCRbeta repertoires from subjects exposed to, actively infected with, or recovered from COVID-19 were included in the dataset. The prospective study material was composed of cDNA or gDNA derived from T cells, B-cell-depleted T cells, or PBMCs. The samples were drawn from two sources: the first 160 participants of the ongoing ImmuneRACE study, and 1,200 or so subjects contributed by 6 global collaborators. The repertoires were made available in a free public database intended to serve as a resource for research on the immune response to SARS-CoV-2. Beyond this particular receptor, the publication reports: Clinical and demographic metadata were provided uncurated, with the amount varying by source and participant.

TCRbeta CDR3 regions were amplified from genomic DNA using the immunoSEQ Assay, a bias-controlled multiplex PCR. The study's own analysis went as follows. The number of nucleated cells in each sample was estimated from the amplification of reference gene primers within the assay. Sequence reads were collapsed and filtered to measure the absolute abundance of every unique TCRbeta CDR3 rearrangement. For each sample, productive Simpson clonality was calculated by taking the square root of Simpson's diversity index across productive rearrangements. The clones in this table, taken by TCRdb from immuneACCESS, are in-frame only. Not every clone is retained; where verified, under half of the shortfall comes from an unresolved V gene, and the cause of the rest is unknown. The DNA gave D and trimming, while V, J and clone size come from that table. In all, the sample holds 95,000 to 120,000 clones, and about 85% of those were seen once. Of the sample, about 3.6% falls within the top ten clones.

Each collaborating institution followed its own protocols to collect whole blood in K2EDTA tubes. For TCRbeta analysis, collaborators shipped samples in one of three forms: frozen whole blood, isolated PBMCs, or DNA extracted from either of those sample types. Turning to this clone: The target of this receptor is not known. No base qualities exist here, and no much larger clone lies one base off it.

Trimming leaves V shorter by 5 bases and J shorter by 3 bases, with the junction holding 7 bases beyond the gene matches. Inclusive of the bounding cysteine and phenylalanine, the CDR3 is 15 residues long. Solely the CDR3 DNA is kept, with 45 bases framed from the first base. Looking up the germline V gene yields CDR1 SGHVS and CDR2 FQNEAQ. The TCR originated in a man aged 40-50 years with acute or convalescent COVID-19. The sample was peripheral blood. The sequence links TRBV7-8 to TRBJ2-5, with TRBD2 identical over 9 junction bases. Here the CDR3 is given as CASSLRTSAKETQYF. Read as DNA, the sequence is TGTGCCAGCAGCCTACGGACTAGCGCCAAAGAGACCCAGTACTTC. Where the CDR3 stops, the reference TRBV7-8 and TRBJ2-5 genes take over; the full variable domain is GAGVSQSPRYKVAKRGQDVALRCDPISGHVSLFWYQQALGQGPEFLTYFQNEAQLDKSGLPSDRFFAERPEGSVSTLKIQRTQQEDSAVYLCASSLRTSAKETQYFGPGTRLLVL.